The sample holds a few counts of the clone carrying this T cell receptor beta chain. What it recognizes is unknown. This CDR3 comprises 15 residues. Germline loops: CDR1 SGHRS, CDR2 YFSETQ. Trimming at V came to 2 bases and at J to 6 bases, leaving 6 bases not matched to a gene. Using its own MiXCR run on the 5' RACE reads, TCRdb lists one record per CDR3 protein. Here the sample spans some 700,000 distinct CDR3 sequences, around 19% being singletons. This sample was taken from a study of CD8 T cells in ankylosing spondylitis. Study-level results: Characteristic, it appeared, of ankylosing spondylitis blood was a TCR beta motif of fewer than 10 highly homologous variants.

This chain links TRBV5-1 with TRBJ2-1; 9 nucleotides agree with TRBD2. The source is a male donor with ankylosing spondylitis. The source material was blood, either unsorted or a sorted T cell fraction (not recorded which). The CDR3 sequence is CASSLGSGRSNEQFF. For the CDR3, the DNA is TGCGCCAGCAGCTTAGGTAGCGGGAGAAGCAATGAGCAGTTCTTC.